This T cell receptor beta chain derives from a study of T cells in Graves' hyperthyroidism and ophthalmopathy. Study outcomes and limitations: Most thyroid clonotypes expanded above 0.001 appeared in blood too. Separation of ophthalmopathy from stable hyperthyroidism was achieved by a 13 V-J model.

Amplification of TCR beta CDR3 regions was performed using RNA transcripts as template. An initial round of RT-PCR targeting the TCR CDR3 relied on the HTBI primer set. TCRdb analysed the multiplex PCR reads with MiXCR anew, one entry per CDR3 protein. The sample records approximately 640,000 distinct CDR3 sequences, roughly 17% being singletons. Diagnosis of hyperthyroidism was new in patients aged 18 to 65, and its duration was under 2 months. Details on this clonotype: The target antigen is unknown.

The receptor's source is a man in his fifties with Graves' hyperthyroidism. What was sequenced was blood.

CDR3 sequence (DNA): TGCAGTGCTAGAGATGGGGGGGGGTCCTACAATGAGCAGTTCTTC. Translating gives CSARDGGGSYNEQFF. The chain couples TRBV20-1 to TRBJ2-1; TRBD2 matches at 7 bases. In germline, CDR1 is DFQATT, CDR2 SNEGSKA (reference sequence). J was trimmed by 1 base and V by 0 bases; bases with no gene match: 3. This CDR3 has 15 residues.